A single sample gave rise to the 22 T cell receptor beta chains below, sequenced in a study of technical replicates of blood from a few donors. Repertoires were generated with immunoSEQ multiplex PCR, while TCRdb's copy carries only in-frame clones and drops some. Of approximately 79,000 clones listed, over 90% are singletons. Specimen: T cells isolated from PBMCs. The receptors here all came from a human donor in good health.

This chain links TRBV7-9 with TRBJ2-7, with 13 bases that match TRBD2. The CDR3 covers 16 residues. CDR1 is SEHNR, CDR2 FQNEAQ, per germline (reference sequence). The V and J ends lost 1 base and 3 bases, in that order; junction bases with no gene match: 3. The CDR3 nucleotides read TGTGCCAGCAGCTTAGGAGGGACTAGCGGGAACTACGAGCAGTACTTC. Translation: CASSLGGTSGNYEQYF.

CDR3 coding DNA: TGTGCCAGCAGCCCCCACCATGACAGGTTTGGAAACACCATATATTTT. It codes for CASSPHHDRFGNTIYF. This sequence joins TRBV7-3 and TRBJ1-3, with a possible D match to TRBD1 (6 bases). Germline CDR1 is SGHTA and CDR2 is FQGTGA. Trimming pared 5 bases from V and 3 bases from J, leaving 17 bases between. This CDR3 contains 16 residues.

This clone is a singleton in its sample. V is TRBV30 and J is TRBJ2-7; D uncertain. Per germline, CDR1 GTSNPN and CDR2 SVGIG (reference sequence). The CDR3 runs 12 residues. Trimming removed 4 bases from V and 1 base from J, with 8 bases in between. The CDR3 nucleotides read TGTGCCTGGAAGCAGGAATCCTACGAGCAGTACTTC. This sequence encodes CAWKQESYEQYF.

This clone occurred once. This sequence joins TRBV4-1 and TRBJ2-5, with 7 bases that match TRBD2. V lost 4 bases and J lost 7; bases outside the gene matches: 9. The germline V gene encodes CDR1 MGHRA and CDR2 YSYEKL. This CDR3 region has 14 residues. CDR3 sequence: CASSLGPTGGTQYF. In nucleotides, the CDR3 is TGCGCCAGCAGCCTCGGACCCACGGGGGGGACCCAGTACTTC.

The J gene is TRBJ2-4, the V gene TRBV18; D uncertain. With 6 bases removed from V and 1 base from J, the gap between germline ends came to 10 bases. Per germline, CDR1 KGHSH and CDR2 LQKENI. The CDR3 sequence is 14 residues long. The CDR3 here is CASSPSSAKNIQYF. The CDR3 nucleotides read TGTGCCAGCTCCCCCAGTTCTGCCAAAAACATTCAGTACTTC.

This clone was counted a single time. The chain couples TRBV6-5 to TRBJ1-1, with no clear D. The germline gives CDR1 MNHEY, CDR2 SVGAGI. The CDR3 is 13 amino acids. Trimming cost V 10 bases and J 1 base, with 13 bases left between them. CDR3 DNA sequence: TGTGCCACCCGAGCGAACCGGAACACTGAAGCTTTCTTT. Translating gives CATRANRNTEAFF.

The CDR3 nucleotides read TGTGCCATCAGTGGGAGTATAGGGACAAGAGACGAGCAGTACTTC. Amino acid sequence: CAISGSIGTRDEQYF. J is TRBJ2-7 and V is TRBV10-3; a possible D gene is TRBD1 (6 bases). The length of the CDR3 is 15 residues. Trimming took off 4 bases at V and 5 bases at J, with 18 bases between the two ends. Germline V gene lookup returns CDR1 ENHRY and CDR2 SYGVKD.

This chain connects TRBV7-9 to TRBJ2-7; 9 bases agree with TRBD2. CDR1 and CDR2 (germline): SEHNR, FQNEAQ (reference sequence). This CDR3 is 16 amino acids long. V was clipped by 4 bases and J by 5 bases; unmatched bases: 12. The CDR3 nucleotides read TGTGCCAGCAGCTCTACTAGTAGCGGGAGAATTCACGAGCAGTACTTC. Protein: CASSSTSSGRIHEQYF.

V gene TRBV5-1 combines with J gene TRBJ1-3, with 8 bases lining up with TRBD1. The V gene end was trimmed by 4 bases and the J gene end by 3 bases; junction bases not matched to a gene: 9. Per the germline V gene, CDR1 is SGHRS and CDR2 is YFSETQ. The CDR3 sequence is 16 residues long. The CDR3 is CASSVMGQDLGNTIYF. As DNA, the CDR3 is TGCGCCAGCAGCGTCATGGGACAGGACCTTGGAAACACCATATATTTT.

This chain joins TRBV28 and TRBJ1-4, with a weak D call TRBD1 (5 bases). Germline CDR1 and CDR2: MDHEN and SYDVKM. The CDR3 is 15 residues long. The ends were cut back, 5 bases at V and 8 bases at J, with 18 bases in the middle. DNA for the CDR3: TGTGCCAGCAGTATAAAGATGGGGGGATTGGAAAAACTGTTTTTT. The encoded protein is CASSIKMGGLEKLFF.

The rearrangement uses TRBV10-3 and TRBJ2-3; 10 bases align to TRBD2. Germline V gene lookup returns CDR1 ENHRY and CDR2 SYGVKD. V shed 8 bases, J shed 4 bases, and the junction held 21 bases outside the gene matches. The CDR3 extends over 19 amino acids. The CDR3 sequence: CAIGGVGPTRLAGPDTQYF. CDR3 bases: TGTGCCATCGGGGGTGTGGGACCTACCCGACTAGCGGGCCCAGATACGCAGTATTTT.

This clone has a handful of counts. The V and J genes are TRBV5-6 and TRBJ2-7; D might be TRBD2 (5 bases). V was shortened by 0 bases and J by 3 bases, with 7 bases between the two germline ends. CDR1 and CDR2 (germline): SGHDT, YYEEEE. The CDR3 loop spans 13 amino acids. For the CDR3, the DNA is TGTGCCAGCAGCTTGGACCGGGGCTACGAGCAGTACTTC. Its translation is CASSLDRGYEQYF.

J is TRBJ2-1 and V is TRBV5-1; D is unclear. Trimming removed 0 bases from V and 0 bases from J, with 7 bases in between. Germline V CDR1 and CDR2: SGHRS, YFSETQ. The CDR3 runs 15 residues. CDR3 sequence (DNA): TGCGCCAGCAGCTTGGGCGGAAACTCCTACAATGAGCAGTTCTTC. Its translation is CASSLGGNSYNEQFF.

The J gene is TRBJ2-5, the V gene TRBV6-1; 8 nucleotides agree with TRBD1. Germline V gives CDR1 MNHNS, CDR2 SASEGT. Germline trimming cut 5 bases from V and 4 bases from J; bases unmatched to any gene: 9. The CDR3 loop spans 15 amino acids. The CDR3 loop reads CASSWTGLSVETQYF. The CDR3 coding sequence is TGTGCCAGCAGTTGGACAGGGCTTTCGGTAGAGACCCAGTACTTC.

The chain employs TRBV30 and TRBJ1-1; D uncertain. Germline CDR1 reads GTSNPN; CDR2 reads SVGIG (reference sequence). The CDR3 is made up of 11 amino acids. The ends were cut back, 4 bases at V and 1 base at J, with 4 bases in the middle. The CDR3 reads CAWNRNTEAFF. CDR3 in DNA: TGTGCCTGGAATAGGAACACTGAAGCTTTCTTT. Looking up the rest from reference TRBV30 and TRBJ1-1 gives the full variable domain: SQTIHQWPATLVQPVGSPLSLECTVEGTSNPNLYWYRQAAGRGLQLLFYSVGIGQISSEVPQNLSASRPQDRQFILSSKKLLLSDSGFYLCAWNRNTEAFFGQGTRLTVV.

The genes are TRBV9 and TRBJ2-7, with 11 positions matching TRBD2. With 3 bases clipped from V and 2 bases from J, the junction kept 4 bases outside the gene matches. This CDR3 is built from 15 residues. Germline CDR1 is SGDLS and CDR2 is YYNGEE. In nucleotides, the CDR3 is TGTGCCAGCAGCGGGGGACTAGCGGTTCCCTACGAGCAGTACTTC. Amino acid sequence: CASSGGLAVPYEQYF. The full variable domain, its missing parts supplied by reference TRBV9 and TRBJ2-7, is DSGVTQTPKHLITATGQRVTLRCSPRSGDLSVYWYQQSLDQGLQFLIQYYNGEERAKGNILERFSAQQFPDLHSELNLSSLELGDSALYFCASSGGLAVPYEQYFGPGTRLTVT.

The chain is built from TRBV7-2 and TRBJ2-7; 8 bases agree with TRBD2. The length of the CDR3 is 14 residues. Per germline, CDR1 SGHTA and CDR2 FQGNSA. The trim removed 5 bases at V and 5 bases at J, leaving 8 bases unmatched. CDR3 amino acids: CASSLVSGINEQYF. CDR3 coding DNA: TGTGCCAGCAGCCTCGTTAGCGGGATAAACGAGCAGTACTTC.

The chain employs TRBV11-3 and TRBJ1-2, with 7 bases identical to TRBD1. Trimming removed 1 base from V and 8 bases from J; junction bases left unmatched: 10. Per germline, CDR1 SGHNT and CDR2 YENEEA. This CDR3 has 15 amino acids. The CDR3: CASSLVSRGTEGYTF. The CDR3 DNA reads TGTGCCAGCAGCTTAGTGTCCAGGGGGACGGAGGGCTACACCTTC.

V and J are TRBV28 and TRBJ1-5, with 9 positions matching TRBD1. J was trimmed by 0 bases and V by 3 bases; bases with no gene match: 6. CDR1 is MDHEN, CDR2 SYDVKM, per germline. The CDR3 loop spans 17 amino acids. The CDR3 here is CASSLGTGRYSNQPQHF. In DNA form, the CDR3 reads TGTGCCAGCAGTTTGGGGACAGGGCGCTATAGCAATCAGCCCCAGCATTTT.

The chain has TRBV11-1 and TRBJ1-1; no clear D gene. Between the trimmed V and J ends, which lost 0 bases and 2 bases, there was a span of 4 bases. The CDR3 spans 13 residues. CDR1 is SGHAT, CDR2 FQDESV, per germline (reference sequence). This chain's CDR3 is CASSLARNTEAFF. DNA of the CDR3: TGTGCCAGCAGCTTAGCCAGAAACACTGAAGCTTTCTTT.

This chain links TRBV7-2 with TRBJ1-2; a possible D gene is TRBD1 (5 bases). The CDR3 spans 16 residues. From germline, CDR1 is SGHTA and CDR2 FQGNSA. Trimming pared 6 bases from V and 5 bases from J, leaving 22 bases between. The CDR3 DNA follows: TGTGCCAGCAGTCCCCGGGGGGACGGGGCCTTTTATGGCTACACCTTC. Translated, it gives CASSPRGDGAFYGYTF.

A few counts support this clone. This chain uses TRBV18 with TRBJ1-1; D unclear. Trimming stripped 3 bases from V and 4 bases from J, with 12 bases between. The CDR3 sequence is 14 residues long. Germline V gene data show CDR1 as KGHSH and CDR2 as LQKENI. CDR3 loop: CASSPTMTGTEAFF. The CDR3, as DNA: TGTGCCAGCTCACCCACAATGACGGGCACTGAAGCTTTCTTT.